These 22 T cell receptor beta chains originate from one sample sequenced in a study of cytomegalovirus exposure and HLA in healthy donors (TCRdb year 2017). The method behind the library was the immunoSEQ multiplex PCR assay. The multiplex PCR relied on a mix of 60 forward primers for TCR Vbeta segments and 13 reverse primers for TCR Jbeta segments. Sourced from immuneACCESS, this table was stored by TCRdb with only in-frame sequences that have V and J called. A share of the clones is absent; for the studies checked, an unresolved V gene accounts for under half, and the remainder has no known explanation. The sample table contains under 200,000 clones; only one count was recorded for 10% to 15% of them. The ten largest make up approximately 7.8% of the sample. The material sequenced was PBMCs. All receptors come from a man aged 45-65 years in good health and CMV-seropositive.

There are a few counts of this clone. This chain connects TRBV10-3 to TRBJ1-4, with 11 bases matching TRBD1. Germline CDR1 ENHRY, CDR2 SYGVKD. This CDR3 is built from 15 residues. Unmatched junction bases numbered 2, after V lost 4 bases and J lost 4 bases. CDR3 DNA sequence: TGTGCCATCAGTGGGACAGGGGGCGGTAATGAAAAACTGTTTTTT. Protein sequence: CAISGTGGGNEKLFF.

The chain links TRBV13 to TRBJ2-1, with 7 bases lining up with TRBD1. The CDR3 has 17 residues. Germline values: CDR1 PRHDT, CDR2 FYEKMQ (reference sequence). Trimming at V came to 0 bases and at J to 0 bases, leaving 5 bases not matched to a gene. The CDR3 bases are TGTGCCAGCAGCTTAGGGGAACAGGGGTTCTCCTACAATGAGCAGTTCTTC. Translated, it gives CASSLGEQGFSYNEQFF.

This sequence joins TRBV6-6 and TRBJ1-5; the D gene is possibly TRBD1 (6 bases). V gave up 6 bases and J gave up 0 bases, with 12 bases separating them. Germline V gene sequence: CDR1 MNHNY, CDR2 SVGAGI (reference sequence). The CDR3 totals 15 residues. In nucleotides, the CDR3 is TGTGCCAGCAGCCCTCGACAGGTTAGCAATCAGCCCCAGCATTTT. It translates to CASSPRQVSNQPQHF.

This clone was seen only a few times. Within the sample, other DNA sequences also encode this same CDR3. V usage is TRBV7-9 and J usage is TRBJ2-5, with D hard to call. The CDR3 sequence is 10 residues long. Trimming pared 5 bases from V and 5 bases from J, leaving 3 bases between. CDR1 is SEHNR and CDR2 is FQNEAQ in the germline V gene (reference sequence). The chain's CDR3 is CASSLETQYF. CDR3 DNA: TGTGCCAGCAGCCTGGAGACCCAGTACTTC.

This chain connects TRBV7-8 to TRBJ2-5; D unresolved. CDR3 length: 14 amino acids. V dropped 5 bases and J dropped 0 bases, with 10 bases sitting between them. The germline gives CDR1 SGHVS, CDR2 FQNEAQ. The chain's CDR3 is CASSRGVYQETQYF. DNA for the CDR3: TGTGCCAGCAGCCGCGGAGTGTACCAAGAGACCCAGTACTTC.

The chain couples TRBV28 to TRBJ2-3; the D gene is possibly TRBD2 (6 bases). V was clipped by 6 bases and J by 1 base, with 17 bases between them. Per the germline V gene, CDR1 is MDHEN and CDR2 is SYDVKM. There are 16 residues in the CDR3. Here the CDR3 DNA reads TGTGCCAGCAGACCTTGGGACTCCAGTGGCACAGATACGCAGTATTTT. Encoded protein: CASRPWDSSGTDTQYF.

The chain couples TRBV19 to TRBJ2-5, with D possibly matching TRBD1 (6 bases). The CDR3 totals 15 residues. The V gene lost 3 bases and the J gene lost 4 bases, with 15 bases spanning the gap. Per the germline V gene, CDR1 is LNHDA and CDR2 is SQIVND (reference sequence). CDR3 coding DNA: TGTGCCAGTAGTATGGCAGGGGCGAAGGGAGAGACCCAGTACTTC. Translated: CASSMAGAKGETQYF.

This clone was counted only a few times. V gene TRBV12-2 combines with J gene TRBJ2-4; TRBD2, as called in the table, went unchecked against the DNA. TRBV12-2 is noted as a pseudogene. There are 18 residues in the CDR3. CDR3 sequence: CASRFPLSGGSPVYIQYF. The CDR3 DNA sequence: TGTGCAAGTCGCTTTCCGTTATCGGGGGGAAGCCCGGTTTACATTCAGTACTTC.

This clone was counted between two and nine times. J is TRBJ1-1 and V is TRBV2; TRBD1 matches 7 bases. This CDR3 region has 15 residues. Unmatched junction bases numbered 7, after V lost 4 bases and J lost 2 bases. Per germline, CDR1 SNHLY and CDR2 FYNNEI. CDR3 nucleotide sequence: TGTGCCAGCAGTGTCGGAGGGACAGTTAACACTGAAGCTTTCTTT. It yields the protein CASSVGGTVNTEAFF.

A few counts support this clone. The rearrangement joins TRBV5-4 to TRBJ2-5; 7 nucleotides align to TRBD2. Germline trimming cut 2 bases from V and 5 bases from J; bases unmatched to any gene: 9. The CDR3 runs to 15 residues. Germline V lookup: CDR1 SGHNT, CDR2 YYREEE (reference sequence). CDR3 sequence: CASSLLGGAGETQYF. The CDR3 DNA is TGTGCCAGCAGCTTACTGGGAGGGGCTGGGGAGACCCAGTACTTC.

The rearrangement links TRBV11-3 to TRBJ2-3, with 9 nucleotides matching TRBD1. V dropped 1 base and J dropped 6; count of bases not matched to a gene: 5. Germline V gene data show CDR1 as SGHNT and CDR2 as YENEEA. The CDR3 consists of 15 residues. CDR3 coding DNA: TGTGCCAGCAGCTTAGGGGACAGGGTTGTGGATACGCAGTATTTT. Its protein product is CASSLGDRVVDTQYF.

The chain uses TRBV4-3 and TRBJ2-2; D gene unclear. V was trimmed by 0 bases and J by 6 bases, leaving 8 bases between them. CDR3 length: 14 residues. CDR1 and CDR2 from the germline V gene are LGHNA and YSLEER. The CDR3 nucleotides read TGCGCCAGCAGCCAAGATAACATCCCCGGGGAGCTGTTTTTT. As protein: CASSQDNIPGELFF.

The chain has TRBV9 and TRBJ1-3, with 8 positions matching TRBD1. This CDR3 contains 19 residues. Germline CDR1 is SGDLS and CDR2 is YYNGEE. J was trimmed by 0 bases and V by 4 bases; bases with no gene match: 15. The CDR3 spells CASSRSNWDRHNSGNTIYF. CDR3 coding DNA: TGTGCCAGCAGCCGCTCCAACTGGGACAGGCATAACTCTGGAAACACCATATATTTT.

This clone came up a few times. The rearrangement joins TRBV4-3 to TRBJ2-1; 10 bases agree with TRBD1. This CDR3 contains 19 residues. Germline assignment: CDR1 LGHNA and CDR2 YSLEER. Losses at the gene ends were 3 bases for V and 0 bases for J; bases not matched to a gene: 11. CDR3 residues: CASSQETGGSGSSYNEQFF. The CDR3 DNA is TGCGCCAGCAGCCAGGAGACAGGGGGCTCGGGGAGCTCCTACAATGAGCAGTTCTTC.

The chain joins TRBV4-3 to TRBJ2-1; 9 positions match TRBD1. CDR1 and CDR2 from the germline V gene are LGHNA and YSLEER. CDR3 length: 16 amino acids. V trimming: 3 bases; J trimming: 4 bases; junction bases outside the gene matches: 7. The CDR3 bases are TGCGCCAGCAGCCATGAAGACAGGGGGGATTACAATGAGCAGTTCTTC. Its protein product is CASSHEDRGDYNEQFF.

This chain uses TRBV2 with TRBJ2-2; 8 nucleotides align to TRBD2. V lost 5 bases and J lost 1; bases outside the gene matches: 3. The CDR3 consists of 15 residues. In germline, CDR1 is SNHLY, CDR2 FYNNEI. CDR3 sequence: CASSSTSENTGELFF. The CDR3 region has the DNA TGTGCCAGCAGTTCGACTAGCGAGAACACCGGGGAGCTGTTTTTT.

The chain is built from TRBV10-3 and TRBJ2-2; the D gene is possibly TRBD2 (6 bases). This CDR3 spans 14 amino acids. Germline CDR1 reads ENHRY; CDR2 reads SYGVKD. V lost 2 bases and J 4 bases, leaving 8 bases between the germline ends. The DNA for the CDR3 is TGTGCCATCAGTGAGGTCGGGGGCACCGGGGAGCTGTTTTTT. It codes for CAISEVGGTGELFF.

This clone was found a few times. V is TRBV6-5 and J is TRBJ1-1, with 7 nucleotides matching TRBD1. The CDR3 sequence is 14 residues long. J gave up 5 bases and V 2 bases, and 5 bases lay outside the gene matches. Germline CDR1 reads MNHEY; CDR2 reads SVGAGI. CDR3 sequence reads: CASSYRGRRTEAFF. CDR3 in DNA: TGTGCCAGCAGTTACAGGGGGCGTCGGACTGAAGCTTTCTTT.

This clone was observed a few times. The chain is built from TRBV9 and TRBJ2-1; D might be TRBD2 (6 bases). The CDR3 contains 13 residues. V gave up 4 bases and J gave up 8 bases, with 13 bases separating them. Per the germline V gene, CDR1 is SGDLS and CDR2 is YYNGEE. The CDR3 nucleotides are TGTGCCAGCAGCACCCTGACTAGGGATGAGCAGTTCTTC. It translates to CASSTLTRDEQFF.

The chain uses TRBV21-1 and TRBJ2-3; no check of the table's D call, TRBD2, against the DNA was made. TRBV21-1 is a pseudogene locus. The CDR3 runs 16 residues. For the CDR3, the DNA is TGTGCCAGCAGCGGAGGCGTGCGGGACGGCACAGATACGCAGTATTTT. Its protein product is CASSGGVRDGTDTQYF.

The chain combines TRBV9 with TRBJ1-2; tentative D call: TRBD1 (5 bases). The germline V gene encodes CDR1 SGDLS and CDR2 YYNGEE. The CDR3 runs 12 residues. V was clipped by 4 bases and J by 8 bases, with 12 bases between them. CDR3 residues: CASSTQGRGYTF. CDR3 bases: TGTGCCAGCAGCACCCAGGGTCGGGGCTACACCTTC.

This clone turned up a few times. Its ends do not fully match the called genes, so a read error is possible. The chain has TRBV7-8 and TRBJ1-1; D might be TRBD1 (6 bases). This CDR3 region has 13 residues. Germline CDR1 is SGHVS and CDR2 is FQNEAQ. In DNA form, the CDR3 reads TGTGCCAGCAGCATCGAGTGGGGGCCCGTGTTTAAATTT. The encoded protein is CASSIEWGPVFKF.